These T cell receptor beta chains were read from a single sample in a study of Ad26.COV2.S vaccination and SARS-CoV-2 variants. Clones were sequenced by immunoSEQ multiplex PCR, and TCRdb holds only the in-frame ones, with some missing. Of hundreds of thousands of clones listed, over 75% are singletons. The sequenced sample was peripheral blood, obtained in a trial of Ad26.COV2.S vaccine versus placebo. Receptors originate from a person aged 18 to 59 who received the Ad26.COV2.S COVID-19 vaccine or a placebo. Both conserved end residues are part of each CDR3.

CDR3	J	V
CASSVGGGRDTEAFF	TRBJ1-1	TRBV9
CASSQGGGSYTF	TRBJ1-2	TRBV18
CSVVGQLGANVLTF	TRBJ2-6	TRBV29-1
CASSQEEGYNEQFF	TRBJ2-1	TRBV3-1/TRBV3-2
CASSHPVGNEQFF	TRBJ2-1	TRBV7-9
CASSILGAEGETQYF	TRBJ2-5	TRBV5-6
CASSDRGFTGELFF	TRBJ2-2	TRBV11-2
CAWSVRRGPRGTQYF	TRBJ2-5	TRBV30
CASSPIRGAVRPDEKLFF	TRBJ1-4	TRBV27
CASSSGTGESPLHF	TRBJ1-6	TRBV18
CASSLQMNTEAFF	TRBJ1-1	TRBV13
CASSHRDRALGGEKLFF	TRBJ1-4	TRBV3-1/TRBV3-2
CSASRTSGGAGNTDTQYF	TRBJ2-3	TRBV20-1
CASKDGTSGFSSYEQYF	TRBJ2-7	TRBV2
CASTGQGTSNQPQHF	TRBJ1-5	TRBV2
CASSPPRGRGVETQYF	TRBJ2-5	TRBV6-2/TRBV6-3
CASSPGPSGNTIYF	TRBJ1-3	TRBV7-2
CASSPGQRSNYGYTF	TRBJ1-2	TRBV5-6
CASSWGGEQFF	TRBJ2-1	TRBV7-9
CASSAYLGTGEAFF	TRBJ1-1	TRBV6-4
CASSFGDGVQETQYF	TRBJ2-5	TRBV5-1
CASSTGGAVYTGELFF	TRBJ2-2	TRBV28
CASSMGQGTEAFF	TRBJ1-1	TRBV5-1
CASSLVSSYQETQYF	TRBJ2-5	TRBV5-1
CASSIGNTAASGLDTQYF	TRBJ2-3	TRBV19
CATSRASQVSAFF	TRBJ1-1	TRBV15
CATSSNRDRGRNTQYF	TRBJ2-3	TRBV15
CASRTGTGNTGELFF	TRBJ2-2	TRBV5-1
CASSGDLYNEQFF	TRBJ2-1	TRBV5-5
CASSLGGFNQPQHF	TRBJ1-5	TRBV7-2
CASSPLEGSTNEKLFF	TRBJ1-4	TRBV5-1
CATSRESRGSYEQYF	TRBJ2-7	TRBV15
CASSMATGTGELFF	TRBJ2-2	TRBV7-9
CASSFTGESSSPLHF	TRBJ1-6	TRBV5-6
CASSLAQGRSSPLHF	TRBJ1-6	TRBV11-2
CASSLDGFGDNEKLFF	TRBJ1-4	TRBV5-1
CAWKGEETQYF	TRBJ2-5	TRBV30
CASSQGPGGASYGYTF	TRBJ1-2	TRBV4-3
CASSLFQTPNSPLHF	TRBJ1-6	TRBV6-2/TRBV6-3
CASSLVGQPTRGAETQYF	TRBJ2-5	TRBV7-8
CASSLGGPVNEQFF	TRBJ2-1	TRBV5-1
CASTEGGGLAEKLFF	TRBJ1-4	TRBV28
CASSAPLSGGRPGELFF	TRBJ2-2	TRBV11-3
CASSPRPSWAGQPQHF	TRBJ1-5	TRBV7-8
CASSRQGNEQFF	TRBJ2-1	TRBV27
CASSQEAVRGSSYNEQFF	TRBJ2-1	TRBV4-1
CASSFGGSSYGYTF	TRBJ1-2	TRBV5-1